This section outlines one TCR beta chain sequence together with its context. This specimen comes from a study of blood T cell repertoires in COVID-19. Germline trimming cut 0 bases from V and 3 bases from J; bases unmatched to any gene: 2. The germline V gene has CDR1 LGHNA and CDR2 YSLEER. The CDR3 covers 15 residues. Authors' methods: Amplification of reference gene primers was used by the study to estimate nucleated cell counts. Libraries were prepared by immunoSEQ multiplex PCR; TCRdb keeps only in-frame clonotypes and omits some of them. That table supplies the V and J calls and clone size; D and trimming were determined from the DNA. The sample carries around 290,000 clones, 80% to 95% recorded once.

This TCR came from a woman in her twenties or thirties who had recovered from COVID-19. Input material: PBMCs or T cells enriched from blood (not recorded which). V usage is TRBV4-3 and J usage is TRBJ2-3, with 8 nucleotides matching TRBD1. CDR3 amino acids: CASSQEWTGTDTQYF. CDR3 in DNA: TGCGCCAGCAGCCAAGAGTGGACAGGGACAGATACGCAGTATTTT.